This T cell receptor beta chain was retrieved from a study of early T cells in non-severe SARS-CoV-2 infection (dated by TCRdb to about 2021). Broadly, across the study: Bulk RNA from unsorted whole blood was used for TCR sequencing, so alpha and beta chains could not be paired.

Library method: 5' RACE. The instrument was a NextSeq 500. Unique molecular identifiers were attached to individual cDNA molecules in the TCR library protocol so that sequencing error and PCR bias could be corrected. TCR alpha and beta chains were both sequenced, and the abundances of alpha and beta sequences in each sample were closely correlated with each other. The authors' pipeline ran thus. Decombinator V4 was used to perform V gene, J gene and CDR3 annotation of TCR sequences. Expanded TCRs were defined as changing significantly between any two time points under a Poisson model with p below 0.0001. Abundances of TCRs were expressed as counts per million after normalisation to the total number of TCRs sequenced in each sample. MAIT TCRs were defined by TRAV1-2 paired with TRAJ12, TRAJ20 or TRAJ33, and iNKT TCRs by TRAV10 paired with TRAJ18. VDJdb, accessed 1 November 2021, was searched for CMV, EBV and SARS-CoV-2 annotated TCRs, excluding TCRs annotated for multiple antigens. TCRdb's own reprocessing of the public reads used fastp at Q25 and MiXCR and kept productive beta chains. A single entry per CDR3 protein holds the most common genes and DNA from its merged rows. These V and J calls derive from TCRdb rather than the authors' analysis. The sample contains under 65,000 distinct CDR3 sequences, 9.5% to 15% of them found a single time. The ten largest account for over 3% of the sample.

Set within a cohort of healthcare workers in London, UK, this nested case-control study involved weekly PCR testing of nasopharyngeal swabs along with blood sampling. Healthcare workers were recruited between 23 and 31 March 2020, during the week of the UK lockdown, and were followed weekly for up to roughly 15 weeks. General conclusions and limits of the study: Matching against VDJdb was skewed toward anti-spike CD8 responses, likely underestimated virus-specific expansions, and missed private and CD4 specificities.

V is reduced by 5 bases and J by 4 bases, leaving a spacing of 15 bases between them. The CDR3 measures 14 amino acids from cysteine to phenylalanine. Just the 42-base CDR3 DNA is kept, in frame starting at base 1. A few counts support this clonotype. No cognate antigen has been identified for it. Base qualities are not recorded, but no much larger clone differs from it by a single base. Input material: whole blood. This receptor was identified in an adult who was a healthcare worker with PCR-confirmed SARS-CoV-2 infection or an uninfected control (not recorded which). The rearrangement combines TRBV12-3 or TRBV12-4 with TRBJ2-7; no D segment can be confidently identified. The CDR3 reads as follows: CASSPAQPPYEQYF. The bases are TGTGCCAGCAGTCCCGCGCAACCCCCGTACGAGCAGTACTTC.